This record looks at one T cell receptor (beta chain) sequence and its context. Antigen specificity is unknown. Sequencing used immunoSEQ multiplex PCR; TCRdb keeps in-frame clones, though not all of them. The sample contains about 110,000 clones, about 90% of which appear only once. This CDR3 is built from 16 residues. Trimming removed 4 bases at V and 1 base at J, with 16 bases between. Germline V CDR1 and CDR2: SGDLS, YYNGEE. The data were taken from a study of T cell responses to AZD1222 COVID-19 vaccine. The study's findings and limits: The study found vaccine-associated CD4 TCRs spanning spike, dominant at 160-218 and 743-854. The study reported that nearly half of spike-specific TCRs target unmutated variant regions. All repertoire sampling was performed exclusively after the peak T cell response. Recipients of AZD1222 seropositive at baseline numbered only 6 or 7.

The V gene is TRBV9, the J gene TRBJ2-3; D gene uncertain. Specimen: peripheral blood, collected 28 days after the second AZD1222 dose. The clonotype was recovered from an adult who received the AZD1222 COVID-19 vaccine. DNA of the CDR3: TGTGCCAGCAGCCTTCTCCCCGTCGTAGGCACAGATACGCAGTATTTT. It yields the protein CASSLLPVVGTDTQYF.